The source of this T cell receptor beta chain is a study of OX40 agonist ivuxolimab in advanced cancers. Study in general: Patients were treated with ivuxolimab, an agonistic anti-OX40 (CD134) antibody.

Sequencing used immunoSEQ multiplex PCR; TCRdb keeps in-frame clones, though not all of them. The data hold about 32,000 clones, with approximately 84% observed a single time. This clone came up a few times. CDR3 size: 15 residues. Germline lookup yields CDR1 MGHRA and CDR2 YSYEKL. Trimming cost V 2 bases and J 6 bases; bases outside gene matches: 6. Samples of blood were obtained at baseline, on cycle 4 day 1, and on cycle 7 day 1. Source: CD4+ or CD8+ T cells sorted from blood, taken in a trial of the OX40 agonist ivuxolimab. This chain links TRBV4-1 with TRBJ1-5; 8 bases are shared with TRBD1. The receptor comes from an adult with an advanced solid tumor such as melanoma, head and neck, liver or kidney cancer. The CDR3, as DNA: TGCGCCAGCAGCCAACTCGGACAGGGTGGTCAGCCCCAGCATTTT. Protein: CASSQLGQGGQPQHF.